The clone carrying this T cell receptor (beta chain) was seen only once. The data are from a study of blood T cell repertoires in COVID-19. V was cut by 9 bases and J by 2 bases, with 10 bases left in between. The CDR3 length is 13 residues. The V gene's germline CDR1 is ENHRY and CDR2 SYGVKD. The data were produced by immunoSEQ multiplex PCR, yet TCRdb's version contains in-frame clones alone and is incomplete. This repertoire shows 260,000 or so clones, roughly 87% found once; its top ten account for 9% to 9.5%. Source material: peripheral blood. The source of this sequence is a man between 18 and 29 years old with active or convalescent COVID-19. The chain couples TRBV10-3 to TRBJ2-2; D may be TRBD1 (5 bases). The CDR3 protein is CAIQRGNTGELFF. For the CDR3, the DNA is TGTGCCATTCAAAGGGGTAACACCGGGGAGCTGTTTTTT.